Following are 23 T cell receptor beta chains from one sample sequenced in a study of blood T cell repertoires in COVID-19 (dated by TCRdb to about 2020). The library was produced with the immunoSEQ multiplex PCR assay. TCRdb mirrors the immuneACCESS table, restricted to in-frame sequences. Some clones are absent from its copies; in checked studies, under half trace to an unresolved V gene, and the reason for the others is unknown. Present in this sample are fewer than 120,000 clones, about 90% of which were seen just once. The ten top clones hold 4.8% of the sample. Sequenced sample: peripheral blood. These TCRs come from a human donor in a cohort sampled during active COVID-19.

The chain combines TRBV5-1 with TRBJ2-3; 13 bases are shared with TRBD2. The CDR3 sequence is 15 residues long. The junction had 2 bases not matched to a gene; V was cut back by 7 bases and J by 0 bases. Per germline, CDR1 SGHRS and CDR2 YFSETQ. The CDR3 reads CASGLAGVSTDTQYF. CDR3 in DNA: TGCGCCAGCGGACTAGCGGGGGTTAGCACAGATACGCAGTATTTT.

V gene TRBV2 combines with J gene TRBJ1-2; D might be TRBD1 (5 bases). CDR3 length: 13 amino acids. CDR1 is SNHLY, CDR2 FYNNEI, per germline. Trimming cost V 5 bases and J 2 bases, with 9 bases left between them. The CDR3 loop reads CASSSAGNYGYTF. The DNA of the CDR3 is TGTGCCAGCAGTTCGGCAGGGAACTATGGCTACACCTTC.

This rearrangement joins TRBV14 to TRBJ2-5; 12 bases align to TRBD2. The CDR3 spans 17 residues. The germline gives CDR1 SGHDN, CDR2 FVKESK. J lost 4 bases, V lost 4 bases, and 10 bases had no gene match. For the CDR3, the DNA is TGTGCCAGCAGCCCGTCAACTAGCGGGGGGAGACGAGAGACCCAGTACTTC. The encoded protein is CASSPSTSGGRRETQYF.

The rearrangement joins TRBV18 to TRBJ2-1; maybe TRBD1 (7 bases). Trimming stripped 3 bases from V and 9 bases from J, with 27 bases between. Looked up from germline, CDR1 is KGHSH and CDR2 is LQKENI. The CDR3 contains 18 residues. As DNA, the CDR3 is TGTGCCAGCTCACCGCAGGGACAGCAAAAGCGGGTGAGCGGTGAGCAGTTCTTC. This sequence encodes CASSPQGQQKRVSGEQFF.

Only a few counts were recorded for this clone. The rearrangement uses TRBV9 and TRBJ2-1; 8 bases map to TRBD1. Trimming at V came to 3 bases and at J to 3 bases, leaving 2 bases not matched to a gene. This CDR3 has 14 amino acids. Looked up from germline, CDR1 is SGDLS and CDR2 is YYNGEE. The CDR3 nucleotides are TGTGCCAGCAGCGCAGGGGGCGACTACAATGAGCAGTTCTTC. This translates into CASSAGGDYNEQFF. Using reference TRBV9 and TRBJ2-1 for the parts outside the CDR3, the full variable domain is DSGVTQTPKHLITATGQRVTLRCSPRSGDLSVYWYQQSLDQGLQFLIQYYNGEERAKGNILERFSAQQFPDLHSELNLSSLELGDSALYFCASSAGGDYNEQFFGPGTRLTVL.

The CDR3 DNA reads TGTGCCAGCAGCTTAGTGTGGCGGGAGGGCCGTGACGAGCAGTACTTC. Its protein is CASSLVWREGRDEQYF. The chain links TRBV7-9 to TRBJ2-7, with 9 positions matching TRBD2. After removal of 1 base from V and 5 bases from J, the junction contained 9 bases not matched to a gene. This CDR3 is 16 amino acids long. Germline CDR1 reads SEHNR; CDR2 reads FQNEAQ (reference sequence). Full variable domain (outside the CDR3, taken from reference TRBV7-9 and TRBJ2-7): DTGVSQNPRHKITKRGQNVTFRCDPISEHNRLYWYRQTLGQGPEFLTYFQNEAQLEKSRLLSDRFSAERPKGSFSTLEIQRTEQGDSAMYLCASSLVWREGRDEQYFGPGTRLTVT.

CDR3 residues: CASSPSAGLAKNIQYF. CDR3 sequence (DNA): TGTGCCAGCAGCCCATCAGCGGGACTAGCCAAAAACATTCAGTACTTC. V gene TRBV11-3 combines with J gene TRBJ2-4; 7 nucleotides agree with TRBD2. V lost 5 bases, J lost 0 bases, and 7 bases stayed unmatched. The CDR3 covers 16 residues. From germline, CDR1 is SGHNT and CDR2 YENEEA. The full variable domain, completed using reference TRBV11-3 and TRBJ2-4, is EAGVVQSPRYKIIEKKQPVAFWCNPISGHNTLYWYLQNLGQGPELLIRYENEEAVDDSQLPKDRFSAERLKGVDSTLKIQPAELGDSAVYLCASSPSAGLAKNIQYFGAGTRLSVL.

The chain uses TRBV19 and TRBJ2-7; unclear D gene. The CDR3 is 15 residues long. The germline CDR1 and CDR2 sequences are LNHDA and SQIVND (reference sequence). Deletions cut 1 base from V and 4 bases from J, with 14 bases between. The CDR3 protein is CASSIAHSADYEQYF. The CDR3, as DNA: TGTGCCAGTAGTATAGCCCACTCTGCTGATTACGAGCAGTACTTC.

This chain connects TRBV27 to TRBJ1-1, with TRBD1 as a possible D gene (5 bases). Germline V gene lookup returns CDR1 MNHEY and CDR2 SMNVEV (reference sequence). There are 16 residues in the CDR3. V lost 6 bases and J 0 bases, leaving 17 bases between the germline ends. This CDR3 is CASSFGGGFMNTEAFF. The CDR3 DNA is TGTGCCAGCAGCTTCGGGGGAGGGTTCATGAACACTGAAGCTTTCTTT.

J is TRBJ2-2 and V is TRBV7-6; 9 bases align to TRBD2. The CDR3 extends over 16 amino acids. The junction had 4 bases not matched to a gene; V was cut back by 3 bases and J by 2 bases. Germline V gives CDR1 SGHVS, CDR2 FNYEAQ. CDR3 region: CASSLELAGNTGELFF. CDR3 in DNA: TGTGCCAGCAGCTTGGAACTAGCGGGCAACACCGGGGAGCTGTTTTTT.

This clone appeared once. The chain links TRBV5-1 to TRBJ2-7; 10 nucleotides match TRBD2. Germline V gene lookup returns CDR1 SGHRS and CDR2 YFSETQ. V shed 3 bases and J 2 bases; nucleotides not matched to a gene: 8. This CDR3 has 16 amino acids. The DNA of the CDR3 is TGCGCCAGCAGCTCAGGACTAGCGGAGAGGACCTACGAGCAGTACTTC. It encodes CASSSGLAERTYEQYF.

The chain uses TRBV28 and TRBJ2-5; the D gene is possibly TRBD1 (7 bases). CDR1 is MDHEN and CDR2 is SYDVKM in the germline V gene. V was trimmed by 5 bases and J by 1 base, leaving 23 bases between them. This CDR3 spans 18 amino acids. The CDR3 protein is CASSGGGGGRVGQETQYF. The CDR3 DNA is TGTGCCAGCAGTGGGGGTGGAGGGGGCAGAGTTGGCCAAGAGACCCAGTACTTC.

This clone was detected only once. The CDR3 here is CASSQVSVAGTEAFF. CDR3 nucleotide sequence: TGTGCCAGCAGCCAAGTCAGTGTGGCAGGGACTGAAGCTTTCTTT. This chain links TRBV4-2 with TRBJ1-1; a possible D gene is TRBD1 (5 bases). This CDR3 is 15 amino acids long. CDR1 is LGHNA and CDR2 is YNFKEQ in the germline V gene. The ends were cut back, 1 base at V and 5 bases at J, with 14 bases in the middle.

The chain couples TRBV2 to TRBJ1-2; 7 bases are shared with TRBD1. The CDR3 extends over 13 amino acids. Looked up from germline, CDR1 is SNHLY and CDR2 is FYNNEI. The ends lost 7 bases at V and 2 bases at J; junction bases unmatched: 4. The chain's CDR3 is CASNRGDNYGYTF. The CDR3 DNA follows: TGTGCCAGCAACAGGGGAGACAACTATGGCTACACCTTC. The full variable domain, completed using reference TRBV2 and TRBJ1-2, is EPEVTQTPSHQVTQMGQEVILRCVPISNHLYFYWYRQILGQKVEFLVSFYNNEISEKSEIFDDQFSVERPDGSNFTLKIRSTKLEDSAMYFCASNRGDNYGYTFGSGTRLTVV.

The V and J genes are TRBV6-6 and TRBJ1-5, with a possible D match to TRBD1 (5 bases). The CDR3 length is 13 residues. The germline CDR1 and CDR2 sequences are MNHNY and SVGAGI (reference sequence). V lost 6 bases and J 7 bases, leaving 13 bases between the germline ends. The CDR3 protein is CASSMTENQPQHF. The CDR3 DNA follows: TGTGCCAGCAGCATGACAGAGAACCAGCCCCAGCATTTT.

The J gene is TRBJ2-2, the V gene TRBV12-3 or TRBV12-4; D may be TRBD2 (5 bases). V was trimmed by 6 bases and J by 13 bases, leaving 9 bases between them. This CDR3 is built from 10 residues. This CDR3 reads CASRGSLLFF. The CDR3 region has the DNA TGTGCCAGCAGAGGGAGTCTGCTGTTTTTT.

The rearrangement links TRBV7-8 to TRBJ2-3, with D possibly being TRBD2 (7 bases). Trimming shortened V by 2 bases and J by 7 bases, and 19 bases separated the two germline ends. Looked up from germline, CDR1 is SGHVS and CDR2 is FQNEAQ. The CDR3 contains 16 residues. The CDR3 region has the DNA TGTGCCAGCAGCTTAAGGGGGGGGAACAGAGTTAATACGCAGTATTTT. As protein: CASSLRGGNRVNTQYF. The full variable domain, with the rest looked up from reference TRBV7-8 and TRBJ2-3, is GAGVSQSPRYKVAKRGQDVALRCDPISGHVSLFWYQQALGQGPEFLTYFQNEAQLDKSGLPSDRFFAERPEGSVSTLKIQRTQQEDSAVYLCASSLRGGNRVNTQYFGPGTRLTVL.

This sequence joins TRBV7-2 and TRBJ1-2, with D hard to call. Germline V gene sequence: CDR1 SGHTA, CDR2 FQGNSA. The CDR3 runs 13 residues. V was clipped by 5 bases and J by 3 bases, with 10 bases between them. The CDR3 bases are TGTGCCAGCAGCCCAGACTTATACTATGGCTACACCTTC. Translation: CASSPDLYYGYTF.

The chain joins TRBV7-2 to TRBJ2-1; 8 nucleotides line up with TRBD2. The CDR3 runs to 15 residues. Trimming cost V 1 base and J 4 bases; bases outside gene matches: 3. Germline CDR1 reads SGHTA; CDR2 reads FQGNSA. The CDR3 sequence: CASSLGVAGYNEQFF. Written as DNA, the CDR3 is TGTGCCAGCAGCTTAGGGGTAGCGGGGTACAATGAGCAGTTCTTC.

This clone was observed a single time. V usage is TRBV5-4 and J usage is TRBJ2-3; tentative D call: TRBD2 (7 bases). Germline CDR1 is SGHNT and CDR2 is YYREEE (reference sequence). Trimming removed 1 base from V and 2 bases from J, with 20 bases in between. This CDR3 is 18 amino acids long. Written as DNA, the CDR3 is TGTGCCAGCAGCTTGAAGGTCGGCGGGGGCATGGTCACAGATACGCAGTATTTT. This gives the protein CASSLKVGGGMVTDTQYF.

The rearrangement joins TRBV5-1 to TRBJ2-7, with 11 bases lining up with TRBD2. V lost 3 bases, J lost 0 bases, and 5 bases stayed unmatched. Germline assignment: CDR1 SGHRS and CDR2 YFSETQ. The length of the CDR3 is 16 residues. CDR3 region: CASSYGTSGLSYEQYF. The CDR3 DNA is TGCGCCAGCAGCTATGGGACTAGCGGTCTCTCCTACGAGCAGTACTTC.

This chain connects TRBV19 to TRBJ1-1; no firm D call. The CDR3 totals 14 residues. V was cut by 0 bases and J by 8 bases, with 13 bases left in between. In germline, CDR1 is LNHDA, CDR2 SQIVND (reference sequence). The CDR3 is CASSIDASGGEAFF. As DNA, the CDR3 is TGTGCCAGTAGTATAGATGCTTCAGGAGGGGAAGCTTTCTTT.

This chain connects TRBV19 to TRBJ2-1; maybe TRBD2 (5 bases). This CDR3 is built from 12 residues. The germline CDR1 and CDR2 sequences are LNHDA and SQIVND (reference sequence). V lost 8 bases, J lost 7 bases, and 12 bases lay in between. The CDR3 here is CASSTGLNEQFF. CDR3 DNA sequence: TGTGCCAGTTCCACGGGATTGAATGAGCAGTTCTTC.